What follows are 25 T cell receptor beta chains derived from one specimen sequenced in a study of human T cells and chemical hapten exposure. Documented time point: patch test 1, 2 weeks after DPC sensitization. The sample's treatment: therapeutic diphenylcyclopropenone sensitization with weekly scalp DPC. TCRdb recomputed calls from the RACE reads with MiXCR, one row per CDR3 protein. This sample carries 300,000 to 400,000 distinct CDR3 sequences, approximately 6.9% of them seen once, and the ten largest clones take 8.4%. Sequenced material: whole blood, taken in connection with sensitization to the hapten diphenylcyclopropenone (DPC). These receptors were taken from a woman aged 18-29 years with alopecia areata. Some clones in this sample may be carry-over from other donors' samples.

This clonotype came up many times. The chain combines TRBV6-7 with TRBJ2-7; D remains unclear. TRBV6-7 is filed as an ORF, its function uncertain. The CDR3 has 13 residues. Trimming removed 6 bases from V and 2 bases from J, with 11 bases in between. CDR3 amino acids: CASRTATTYEQYF. CDR3 DNA: TGTGCCAGCAGAACAGCTACCACCTACGAGCAGTACTTC.

This clonotype was picked up many times. The rearrangement joins TRBV6-6 to TRBJ1-5; D ambiguous. Per germline, CDR1 MNHNY and CDR2 SVGAGI (reference sequence). The CDR3 totals 18 residues. Trimming cost V 0 bases and J 0 bases, with 15 bases left between them. CDR3 loop: CASSYSAWTVYSNQPQHF. The CDR3 DNA is TGTGCCAGCAGTTACTCTGCCTGGACCGTTTATAGCAATCAGCCCCAGCATTTT.

This clonotype occurred a few times. The chain uses TRBV20-1 and TRBJ1-2, with 7 bases fitting TRBD1. The CDR3 loop spans 13 amino acids. Germline assignment: CDR1 DFQATT and CDR2 SNEGSKA (reference sequence). With V trimmed by 5 bases and J by 5 bases, 8 bases remained unmatched. CDR3 loop: CSAGDSRGYGYTF. In nucleotides, the CDR3 is TGCAGTGCTGGGGACAGCCGTGGGTATGGCTACACCTTC.

This clonotype was seen repeatedly, ten times or more. The chain combines TRBV12-3 or TRBV12-4 with TRBJ2-7, with a tentative D call TRBD2 (6 bases). The CDR3 covers 14 residues. V lost 3 bases and J lost 5, with 14 bases in between. This CDR3 is CASSLGGLVDEQYF. For the CDR3, the DNA is TGTGCCAGCAGTTTGGGGGGTCTAGTCGACGAGCAGTACTTC.

The sample holds many counts of this clonotype. The chain carries TRBV6-8 and TRBJ2-3, with TRBD1 matching over 7 bases. The trim removed 6 bases at V and 1 base at J, leaving 10 bases unmatched. CDR1 and CDR2 (germline): MNHGY, SAAAGT. The CDR3 is 16 amino acids. The CDR3 coding sequence is TGTGCCAGCAGAAAAACAGGGGAAGAGGGCACAGATACGCAGTATTTT. This sequence encodes CASRKTGEEGTDTQYF.

The sample holds a few counts of this clonotype. This chain uses TRBV11-1 with TRBJ2-3, with 10 bases identical to TRBD1. This CDR3 has 17 amino acids. Trimming cost V 3 bases and J 0 bases; bases outside gene matches: 6. Germline assignment: CDR1 SGHAT and CDR2 FQDESV (reference sequence). The CDR3 is CASSFLRQGASTDTQYF. The CDR3 nucleotides are TGTGCCAGCAGCTTCCTTCGACAGGGGGCTAGCACAGATACGCAGTATTTT.

The rearrangement uses TRBV6-5 and TRBJ1-1, with 8 bases fitting TRBD1. The CDR3 has 16 residues. Unmatched junction bases numbered 13, after V lost 6 bases and J lost 4 bases. Germline assignment: CDR1 MNHEY and CDR2 SVGAGI. The CDR3 region has the DNA TGTGCCAGCAGCACCCGAGACAGGGGTAGGGGCACTGAAGCTTTCTTT. Amino acid sequence: CASSTRDRGRGTEAFF.

This clonotype was counted ten times or more. The chain carries TRBV2 and TRBJ2-7; the D is unclear. CDR1 and CDR2 (germline): SNHLY, FYNNEI. V dropped 6 bases and J dropped 2 bases, with 14 bases sitting between them. CDR3 length equals 14 residues. This chain's CDR3 is CASSYDGATYEQYF. The CDR3 DNA follows: TGTGCCAGCAGCTACGACGGTGCTACCTACGAGCAGTACTTC.

This clonotype was found a few times. J is TRBJ2-3 and V is TRBV27; D is uncertain. This CDR3 has 15 amino acids. V gave up 1 base and J gave up 0 bases, with 8 bases separating them. In germline, CDR1 is MNHEY, CDR2 SMNVEV (reference sequence). CDR3 amino acids: CASSLYRPSTDTQYF. The CDR3 nucleotides are TGTGCCAGCAGTTTATATAGGCCCAGCACAGATACGCAGTATTTT.

The CDR3 loop reads CASSLTGGADYGYTF. CDR3 DNA: TGTGCCAGCAGTCTCACAGGGGGCGCAGACTATGGCTACACCTTC. This chain links TRBV11-1 with TRBJ1-2; TRBD1 agrees at 9 bases. This CDR3 region has 15 residues. Germline CDR1 is SGHAT and CDR2 is FQDESV (reference sequence). With 6 bases clipped from V and 3 bases from J, the junction kept 8 bases outside the gene matches.

This clonotype was found a few times. This CDR3 reads CASVITVNYGYTF. CDR3 DNA sequence: TGTGCCAGCGTCATAACTGTTAACTATGGCTACACCTTC. The rearrangement joins TRBV6-1 to TRBJ1-2; D is undetermined. Germline-derived CDR1 and CDR2 are MNHNS and SASEGT. The length of the CDR3 is 13 residues. The germline V and J ends were trimmed by 8 bases and 1 base, with 11 bases remaining between them.

The rearrangement links TRBV7-8 to TRBJ1-6; D possibly corresponds to TRBD1 (5 bases). CDR1 and CDR2 from the germline V gene are SGHVS and FQNEAQ. Trimming shortened V by 2 bases and J by 7 bases, and 27 bases separated the two germline ends. The CDR3 runs to 20 residues. CDR3 bases: TGTGCCAGCAGCTTAATGGCCCCCCCTTTTAAGAAGGGGCTAAATTCACCCCTCCACTTT. It yields the protein CASSLMAPPFKKGLNSPLHF. Drawing the rest from reference TRBV7-8 and TRBJ1-6, the complete variable domain is GAGVSQSPRYKVAKRGQDVALRCDPISGHVSLFWYQQALGQGPEFLTYFQNEAQLDKSGLPSDRFFAERPEGSVSTLKIQRTQQEDSAVYLCASSLMAPPFKKGLNSPLHFGNGTRLTVT.

In its sample, this clonotype was seen a few times. The chain couples TRBV6-1 to TRBJ1-4; a weak D match, TRBD1 (5 bases). V lost 7 bases, J lost 0 bases, and 12 bases lay in between. Germline CDR1 MNHNS, CDR2 SASEGT. The CDR3 consists of 15 residues. CDR3 DNA: TGTGCCAGCATCTTAGGGGTTTCAACTAATGAAAAACTGTTTTTT. Residues: CASILGVSTNEKLFF.

This clonotype was observed at least ten times. CDR3 bases: TGTGCCAGCAGTGTCATGGACAGGGGGCTTCACGAGCAGTACTTC. As protein: CASSVMDRGLHEQYF. V and J are TRBV25-1 and TRBJ2-7, with 11 bases aligning to TRBD1. Germline V gene lookup returns CDR1 MGHDK and CDR2 SYGVNS. The CDR3 is 15 amino acids. V was pared by 4 bases and J by 5 bases, with 7 bases of the junction left unmatched.

This clonotype was observed a handful of times. The rearrangement links TRBV14 to TRBJ2-1; TRBD2 agrees at 9 bases. The CDR3 runs to 17 residues. CDR1 is SGHDN, CDR2 FVKESK, per germline. J lost 5 bases, V lost 0 bases, and 8 bases had no gene match. DNA of the CDR3: TGTGCCAGCAGCCAAGATGAAGGACTAGCGCCCGACAATGAGCAGTTCTTC. It translates to CASSQDEGLAPDNEQFF.

At least ten counts were recorded for this clonotype. The V gene is TRBV5-1, the J gene TRBJ2-2, with a tentative D call TRBD2 (6 bases). The CDR3 is 17 amino acids. The germline gives CDR1 SGHRS, CDR2 YFSETQ. Deletions cut 2 bases from V and 2 bases from J, with 16 bases between. The CDR3 nucleotides are TGCGCCAGCAGCTTACGCCGGGGGACTGCTAACACCGGGGAGCTGTTTTTT. This translates into CASSLRRGTANTGELFF.

At least ten counts were recorded for this clonotype. V usage is TRBV7-4 and J usage is TRBJ2-3; 10 nucleotides line up with TRBD2. Germline lookup yields CDR1 SGHVT and CDR2 SQSDAQ. The CDR3 is 17 residues long. The J segment lost 4 bases and the V segment lost 4 bases, leaving 11 bases of the junction unmatched. The CDR3 is CASSSLAGGLGADTQYF. CDR3 nucleotide sequence: TGTGCCAGCAGCTCTTTAGCGGGGGGCCTTGGTGCAGATACGCAGTATTTT.

This clonotype was recorded many times. The genes are TRBV2 and TRBJ2-1, with D tentatively TRBD1 (6 bases). Germline lookup yields CDR1 SNHLY and CDR2 FYNNEI. The length of the CDR3 is 14 residues. The germline V and J ends were trimmed by 6 bases and 6 bases, with 15 bases remaining between them. The CDR3 bases are TGTGCCAGCAGACCCAGAGGGGGATCCAATGAGCAGTTCTTC. Amino acid sequence: CASRPRGGSNEQFF.

The table lists this clonotype with a few counts. The gene calls are TRBV11-2 and TRBJ1-5; no definite D call. Trimming removed 5 bases at V and 0 bases at J, with 14 bases between. CDR1 and CDR2 from the germline V gene are SGHAT and FQNNGV. The length of the CDR3 is 16 residues. The CDR3: CASSPTSDYSNQPQHF. The CDR3 DNA follows: TGTGCCAGCAGCCCCACATCGGATTATAGCAATCAGCCCCAGCATTTT.

The table lists this clonotype with many counts. The chain combines TRBV7-3 with TRBJ2-1; 9 nucleotides align to TRBD2. V was pared by 0 bases and J by 2 bases, with 2 bases of the junction left unmatched. Per the germline V gene, CDR1 is SGHTA and CDR2 is FQGTGA. CDR3 length: 16 amino acids. Here the CDR3 reads CASSLTSSGTYNEQFF. CDR3 in DNA: TGTGCCAGCAGCTTAACGTCTAGCGGGACCTACAATGAGCAGTTCTTC.

The sample holds a few counts of this clonotype. The gene calls are TRBV15 and TRBJ2-1; the D gene is possibly TRBD2 (6 bases). The CDR3 loop spans 13 amino acids. V dropped 0 bases and J dropped 9 bases, with 9 bases sitting between them. CDR1 and CDR2 (germline): LNHNV, YYDKDF (reference sequence). The chain's CDR3 is CATSRDRAGEQFF. The CDR3 DNA sequence: TGTGCCACCAGCAGAGATCGAGCGGGTGAGCAGTTCTTC.

The chain has TRBV24-1 and TRBJ2-1; D is unresolved. The V and J ends lost 0 bases and 7 bases respectively, with 9 bases between them. Germline assignment: CDR1 KGHDR and CDR2 SFDVKD. This CDR3 is 14 amino acids long. The CDR3 DNA sequence: TGTGCCACCAGTGATTTGCAAGGGAAGAATGAGCAGTTCTTC. Translated: CATSDLQGKNEQFF.

This clonotype was counted ten times or more. The DNA is left out, because the CDR3 cannot be placed on it with certainty; the CDR3 is given as TCRdb lists it. V gene TRBV28 combines with J gene TRBJ1-3; whether TRBD1, the table's D call, matches the DNA was not checked. The germline V gene encodes CDR1 MDHEN and CDR2 SYDVKM. The length of the CDR3 is 11 amino acids, counting both ends. The CDR3 loop is CASILGHTIYF.

This clonotype was seen many times. CDR3 sequence (DNA): TGCAGTGCTAGAGATACAAGGACAGGGGGTAGCGAGCAGTACTTC. Amino acid sequence: CSARDTRTGGSEQYF. The chain employs TRBV20-1 and TRBJ2-7, with 10 bases fitting TRBD1. The ends lost 0 bases at V and 6 bases at J; junction bases unmatched: 8. CDR1 is DFQATT, CDR2 SNEGSKA, per germline (reference sequence). The CDR3 loop spans 15 amino acids.

This clonotype was seen a handful of times. This sequence joins TRBV20-1 and TRBJ2-3; 11 nucleotides match TRBD2. The CDR3 consists of 18 residues. V trimming: 0 bases; J trimming: 8 bases; junction bases outside the gene matches: 16. Germline CDR1 reads DFQATT; CDR2 reads SNEGSKA (reference sequence). The CDR3 protein is CSARDPSRSGTSGFTQYF. The CDR3 DNA reads TGCAGTGCTAGAGATCCATCAAGGTCCGGGACTAGCGGTTTTACGCAGTATTTT.